This T cell receptor (beta chain) appears in the sequencing data of a study of cytomegalovirus exposure and HLA in healthy donors (TCRdb year 2017). Describing the broader study: An earlier analysis of some 500 of the donors reported about 290 Gb of sequence data and 120 million or so unique TCR beta sequences from about 180 million T cells. Every discovery cohort repertoire had been produced on one sequencing platform. Among the roughly 400 genotyped donors, approximately 76% belonged to the genetic ancestry cluster associated with self-reported Caucasian donors. The number of typed donors differed by locus: roughly 629-640 for A, B, C, DRB1 and DQB1; approximately 540 for DQA1; about 600 for DPA1; and roughly 470 for DPB1. The T cell repertoires of under 750 subjects were profiled by immunosequencing and related to cytomegalovirus serostatus. Alongside the repertoire data, information on donor age, sex, ethnicity and CMV serostatus was compiled. A separate validation cohort of 90 to 150 different subjects was used in addition to the roughly 720-subject first cohort. The study was designed to test whether signatures of past pathogen exposure could be identified by cataloging public T cell receptors. Rather than drawing on any new phenotypic data, the later analysis identified candidate immune exposures from TCR beta sequences and the way those sequences occurred across donors. In a later analysis, previously published TCR beta repertoires from several hundred donors were re-analyzed and high-resolution HLA genotyping was added so that TCR occurrence patterns could be studied. An early release that covered around 590 HLA-typed donors contained 250 to 350 gigabases of sequencing data and approximately 85 million unique TCR sequences. Among around 400 genotyped donors of the cohort, an average of around 240,000 unique TCR beta nucleotide sequences was sequenced per donor, of which 15% to 20% were non-productive. To predict cytomegalovirus infection status, the study brought together high-throughput TCR immunosequencing, statistical association of individual TCRs with disease status, and machine learning. Genome-wide SNP genotypes for about 65% of the 666 donors were used in a later genetic analysis, which treated that subset as a discovery cohort. Because of strong linkage in the cohort, roughly five DR-DQ haplotypes were treated as single units for association and clustering. HLA typing covered class I and class II loci at four-digit resolution. In an earlier analysis of 587 of the donors, high-throughput TCR beta sequencing was used to judge whether each TCR beta V gene segment behaved as functional or pseudogenic. Here is what the overall study found, with its caveats: A later analysis found that HLA-associated TCR beta chains were more clonally expanded and had lower generation probabilities than equally common non-associated chains. Some IMGT-functional V segments, including TRBV6-2 and TRBV6-3, could not be distinguished by the 87-base-pair reads and were therefore excluded. Most TCR sequences were observed very rarely across donors, whereas some public TCRs were present in many individuals. In an earlier analysis of around 500 of the donors, most TCR beta V segments appeared in productive rearrangements about 90% or about 30% of the time, broadly matching IMGT annotations. Because HLA typing was unavailable for some donors at each locus, only the typed subset was used in association tests. This cohort had only TCR beta chains sequenced, and the lack of alpha or paired-chain data limited which features could be detected. The presence/absence analyses assumed that sequencing depth was roughly uniform across donors, and that assumption may not be true. The only immune exposure information available for the cohort was CMV serostatus. A further reported finding was that TCR beta sequences accurately predicted the HLA-A and HLA-B alleles for most subjects in the first cohort. Specific HLA alleles were associated with 15,000 to 20,000 TCR beta sequences at a false discovery rate of 0.05 in a later analysis. Several of the top co-occurrence clusters appeared to be linked to parvovirus B19, influenza, CMV and Epstein-Barr virus, according to a later analysis. V-gene and J-gene trimming of TCR beta chains was associated with a missense DCLRE1C variant in a later genetic analysis, and the association was replicated in an independent cohort. A group of highly shared sequence variants was considered likely to be a technical artifact of the sequencing pipeline. In vitro tests confirmed that a few of the cytomegalovirus-associated TCR beta chains recognize cytomegalovirus antigens. In a later analysis, TCR association rates were found to vary across HLA loci, with the most associated TCRs seen for DRB1 alleles and the fewest for HLA-C alleles. About 15 rarely observed V segments, including chromosome 9 orphons, were excluded from the earlier analysis of several hundred of the donors because counts were too low. A total of roughly 160 TCR beta chains were listed by the study as associated with cytomegalovirus. It was suggested by the authors that the approach could potentially be generalized to other disease states and immunological phenotypes. A later analysis found that most CMV-associated TCR beta chains appeared HLA-restricted, with HLA associations seemingly driven largely by CMV exposure. Assigning TCR associations to individual alleles was difficult when HLA alleles, especially DR and DQ, strongly co-occurred. Cytomegalovirus status was reported to be diagnosed by the classifier with high specificity and sensitivity in both the original and validation cohorts. A later genetic analysis reported fewer N-insertions in productive TCRs among donors in an Asian-associated ancestry cluster than the approximately 700-donor mean. Correlated functional status among segregating V segments might be attributable to linkage disequilibrium, but an unknown experimental factor could not be ruled out.

With respect to this clone: The target of this receptor is not known. There are no base qualities to consult, and no much larger clone falls within one base.

CDR1 and CDR2 (MNHNS, SASEGT) derive from the germline V gene. From the cysteine through the phenylalanine, the CDR3 covers 14 amino acids. The retained sequence is limited to the CDR3, 42 bases, with the frame set at the first base. Relative to germline, V is 7 bases shorter and J is 6 bases shorter, with 18 bases between their ends. Libraries were made using the immunoSEQ multiplex PCR assay. For the multiplex PCR, a mixture combining 60 forward primers for TCR Vbeta segments and 13 reverse primers for TCR Jbeta segments was used. A multiplex PCR assay on genomic DNA amplified the CDR3 region of rearranged TCR beta genes. The amplified TCR beta libraries were sequenced on the Illumina HiSeq System as 87-base-pair reads. The published analysis was carried out like this. Across the 666 repertoires, a later analysis counted some 80 million unique TCR beta chains, 9.5 million to 13 million of which were shared by at least two donors. To remove PCR and sequencing errors, raw reads were error-corrected and collapsed into unique sequences using a nearest-neighbor algorithm that merged closely related sequences. Alignment of CDR3 sequences to IMGT reference sequences was used to assign V, D and J gene segments. For a sequence to be retained, a match of at least six nucleotides was required to both a V gene segment and a J gene segment. Rearrangements were classified as productive when the CDR3 lacked stop codons and remained in frame with V and J, and all other rearrangements were classified as non-productive. CDR3 was defined according to IMGT convention as the region running from the second conserved V-encoded cysteine to the conserved J-encoded phenylalanine. Sequences without an unambiguous match to a single V gene segment were excluded from the earlier analysis of about 600 of the donors. An earlier analysis of several hundred of the donors called V segments functional above 56.7% productive rearrangements and segregating when the between-donor standard deviation exceeded 5%. A statistical classification framework was built for diagnosing cytomegalovirus status from the catalog of TCR beta chain sequences. In a later analysis, V and J genes were assigned by comparing TCR nucleotide sequences against IMGT/GENE-DB human TR gene sequences. The TCRdist pipeline was used in a later analysis to assign CDR3 sequences and most-parsimonious VDJ recombination scenarios. A later analysis defined each TCR beta chain by its CDR3 amino acid sequence plus V-gene family, and excluded reads lacking a unique V-gene family. A later analysis removed roughly 590 highly shared, low-generation-probability nucleotide sequences to deal with suspected cross-contamination and a sequencing artifact. In a later analysis, a clonal expansion index for each public chain was calculated from normalized within-repertoire ranks of inferred template counts. In a later analysis, generation probabilities were computed with a VDJ recombination model fitted to out-of-frame rearrangements, and the resulting probabilities were checked against IGoR. In a later analysis, hypergeometric tests were used to score TCR-TCR, TCR-HLA and TCR-CMV co-occurrence, with a repertoire-size bias correction applied to TCR pairs. To estimate false discovery rates, a later analysis permuted the HLA or CMV assignments 20 times. A later analysis grouped co-occurring TCRs with DBSCAN, adding TCRdist sequence similarity when clustering within HLA-allele-positive subsets. Repertoires with fewer than 30,000 or more than 120,000 public chains were left out of co-occurrence clustering, as were five repertoires with anomalous nucleotide sharing. Drawn from immuneACCESS, this table holds only the in-frame rearrangements with V and J called that TCRdb kept. Clones are partly lost; checked studies trace under half to an unresolved V gene and leave the rest unexplained. V and J calls and clone size are those listed in that table; D and trimming were worked out from the DNA. The sample includes 140,000 or so clones, with more than 70% observed a single time. The top ten clones comprise roughly 1.8% of the sample.

The cohort was made up of about 670 healthy bone marrow donors. All cohort members were sampled while nominally healthy, although unrecorded immune exposures were likely present. The donor tested CMV seronegative and was one of the 352 seronegative cohort members. Every donor gave a peripheral blood sample, and the peripheral blood mononuclear cells from that sample were used for TCR beta sequencing. The Qiagen DNeasy Blood Extraction Kit was used to extract genomic DNA from the blood cell samples. This sequence was found in a woman in her forties in good health and CMV-seronegative. The V and J genes are TRBV6-1 and TRBJ1-1; no D segment can be confidently identified. The sequenced sample was PBMCs. The base sequence is TGTGCCAGCACCCGGGAGCTCATCGGCGCTGAAGCTTTCTTT. Its translation reads: CASTRELIGAEAFF.